The 23 T cell receptor beta chains given below trace back to one sample, sequenced in a study of regulatory and conventional T cells in RAG deficiency (dated by TCRdb to between 2016 and 2019). Conventional CD4+ T cells were purified from blood as CD25-low CD127-high cells before genomic DNA extraction. The receptor library was made with the immunoSEQ multiplex PCR assay. TCRdb retrieved this table from immuneACCESS and kept in-frame rearrangements only. Not all clones are present; in checked studies, unresolved V genes account for under half, and no reason is known for the remainder. This sample comprises roughly 32,000 clones, roughly 96% of them detected only once. The ten largest clones add up to roughly 0.32% of the sample. These same records also appear under a second study, on regulatory T cells. As noted in the second study: For the multiplex PCR, 52 forward TRBV primers and 13 reverse TRBJ primers were used, and amplification bias was corrected with both assay-based and computational methods.

The specimen sequenced was CD25- CD4+ T cells sorted from blood. Receptor source: a human donor in good health.

This clone was counted between two and nine times. This chain links TRBV6-6 with TRBJ1-2, with unresolved D. There are 15 residues in the CDR3. Trimming removed 7 bases from V and 2 bases from J, with 17 bases in between. The germline CDR1 and CDR2 sequences are MNHNY and SVGAGI (reference sequence). The chain's CDR3 is CASTTGGGGNYGYTF. CDR3 bases: TGTGCCAGCACAACCGGAGGAGGAGGGAACTATGGCTACACCTTC.

The chain is built from TRBV6-1 and TRBJ1-5; D is undetermined. This CDR3 is 14 amino acids long. The germline gives CDR1 MNHNS, CDR2 SASEGT. Trimming removed 7 bases at V and 4 bases at J, with 14 bases between. In nucleotides, the CDR3 is TGTGCCAGCACCTCCTCTGGCGGGAATCAGCCCCAGCATTTT. Translating gives CASTSSGGNQPQHF.

The genes are TRBV7-2 and TRBJ2-3; 7 bases match TRBD1. Trimming took 4 bases from V and 14 from J; bases not matched to a gene: 9. Germline loops: CDR1 SGHTA, CDR2 FQGNSA. The CDR3 spans 12 residues. This CDR3 reads CASSSYWTGSYF. The CDR3 nucleotides are TGTGCCAGCAGCTCGTACTGGACAGGATCGTATTTT.

CDR3 in DNA: TGCAGCGTATCACAGGGGTCACGAGAGACCCAGTACTTC. Its translation is CSVSQGSRETQYF. The J gene is TRBJ2-5, the V gene TRBV29-1; TRBD1 agrees at 7 bases. Germline V gene sequence: CDR1 SQVTM, CDR2 ANQGSEA. Trimming removed 6 bases from V and 4 bases from J; junction bases left unmatched: 8. The CDR3 runs 13 residues. Using reference TRBV29-1 and TRBJ2-5 for the parts outside the CDR3, the full variable domain is SAVISQKPSRDICQRGTSLTIQCQVDSQVTMMFWYRQQPGQSLTLIATANQGSEATYESGFVIDKFPISRPNLTFSTLTVSNMSPEDSSIYLCSVSQGSRETQYFGPGTRLLVL.

J is TRBJ1-5 and V is TRBV5-4, with a tentative D call TRBD1 (5 bases). Between the trimmed V and J ends, which lost 0 bases and 1 base, there was a span of 5 bases. This CDR3 spans 14 amino acids. The germline CDR1 and CDR2 sequences are SGHNT and YYREEE (reference sequence). CDR3 nucleotides: TGTGCCAGCAGCTTGGCAGGGAGCAATCAGCCCCAGCATTTT. As protein: CASSLAGSNQPQHF.

The V and J genes are TRBV4-3 and TRBJ2-2, with 12 bases identical to TRBD2. Germline assignment: CDR1 LGHNA and CDR2 YSLEER. There are 16 residues in the CDR3. V gave up 1 base and J gave up 5 bases; unmatched junction bases: 2. CDR3 bases: TGCGCCAGCAGCCAAGCTAGCGGGAGGGTAACCGGGGAGCTGTTTTTT. Translated: CASSQASGRVTGELFF.

The chain couples TRBV5-5 to TRBJ1-2; D is uncertain. Per germline, CDR1 SGHKS and CDR2 YYEKEE (reference sequence). The CDR3 length is 14 residues. Trimming took 0 bases from V and 5 from J, leaving 11 bases between them. CDR3 region: CASSLVLSVYGYTF. The DNA for the CDR3 is TGTGCCAGCAGCTTGGTTTTGTCTGTTTATGGCTACACCTTC.

The chain recombines TRBV28 with TRBJ1-1; possibly TRBD1 for D (6 bases). This CDR3 spans 16 amino acids. V lost 5 bases and J 4 bases, leaving 20 bases between the germline ends. The germline V gene encodes CDR1 MDHEN and CDR2 SYDVKM. The CDR3 is CASSPLRKGGGTEAFF. In DNA form, the CDR3 reads TGTGCCAGCAGTCCCCTGCGAAAAGGGGGGGGCACTGAAGCTTTCTTT.

The CDR3 region has the DNA TGTGCCAGCGGGAGCTCCTATAATTCACCCCTCCACTTT. It is translated as CASGSSYNSPLHF. J is TRBJ1-6 and V is TRBV7-2; no clear D. Germline V CDR1 and CDR2: SGHTA, FQGNSA. The CDR3 is 13 residues long. Trimming removed 8 bases from V and 0 bases from J, with 5 bases in between.

The chain couples TRBV19 to TRBJ2-5; 9 bases are a match to TRBD2. CDR1 LNHDA and CDR2 SQIVND come from the germline V gene (reference sequence). This CDR3 comprises 14 residues. The trim removed 3 bases at V and 5 bases at J, leaving 4 bases unmatched. The DNA of the CDR3 is TGTGCCAGTAGTATGCGGGGGGGTACGGAGACCCAGTACTTC. It yields the protein CASSMRGGTETQYF. Using reference TRBV19 and TRBJ2-5 for the parts outside the CDR3, the full variable domain is DGGITQSPKYLFRKEGQNVTLSCEQNLNHDAMYWYRQDPGQGLRLIYYSQIVNDFQKGDIAEGYSVSREKKESFPLTVTSAQKNPTAFYLCASSMRGGTETQYFGPGTRLLVL.

V gene TRBV5-4 combines with J gene TRBJ2-3; TRBD1 might be the D (6 bases). Germline CDR1 SGHNT, CDR2 YYREEE (reference sequence). The CDR3 length is 17 residues. V was pared by 2 bases and J by 1 base, with 17 bases between. DNA for the CDR3: TGTGCCAGCAGCTTAGAAGTAAGGCGACAGGGCACAGATACGCAGTATTTT. Protein sequence: CASSLEVRRQGTDTQYF.

This chain connects TRBV5-1 to TRBJ2-3; 7 bases are shared with TRBD1. Germline CDR1 SGHRS, CDR2 YFSETQ. Trimming took 4 bases from V and 2 from J; bases not matched to a gene: 7. CDR3 size: 15 residues. CDR3 loop: CASSLRQGDTDTQYF. The CDR3 nucleotides are TGCGCCAGCAGCCTGCGACAGGGAGACACAGATACGCAGTATTTT.

The chain recombines TRBV30 with TRBJ2-2, with D possibly TRBD2 on 6 matching bases. The CDR3 has 16 amino acids. Per the germline V gene, CDR1 is GTSNPN and CDR2 is SVGIG (reference sequence). The V end was cut by 4 bases, the J end by 6 bases, with 21 bases between. The CDR3 DNA follows: TGTGCCTGGATTAAGTGGCTTTCCGGGGGATCCGGGGAGCTGTTTTTT. As protein: CAWIKWLSGGSGELFF.

This chain connects TRBV5-6 to TRBJ1-6; D call uncertain. CDR1 is SGHDT, CDR2 YYEEEE, per germline. CDR3 size: 16 residues. V lost 4 bases and J lost 0, with 11 bases in between. The CDR3 nucleotides are TGTGCCAGCAGCCTCCCGGGGAGCTCCTATAATTCACCCCTCCACTTT. Protein sequence: CASSLPGSSYNSPLHF.

The chain employs TRBV20-1 and TRBJ2-7; 7 bases are shared with TRBD1. V gave up 3 bases and J gave up 9 bases; unmatched junction bases: 2. CDR3 length equals 10 residues. Looked up from germline, CDR1 is DFQATT and CDR2 is SNEGSKA (reference sequence). CDR3 residues: CSARWDRQYF. In DNA, the CDR3 is TGCAGTGCTAGGTGGGACAGGCAGTACTTC.

The chain carries TRBV29-1 and TRBJ2-3, with 9 bases identical to TRBD2. Germline V gene data show CDR1 as SQVTM and CDR2 as ANQGSEA. The V segment lost 3 bases and the J segment 4 bases; nucleotides outside the gene matches: 5. The CDR3 sequence is 14 residues long. The CDR3 region is CSVDLAGYADTQYF. The CDR3 coding sequence is TGCAGCGTTGACCTAGCGGGATACGCAGATACGCAGTATTTT.

This rearrangement joins TRBV30 to TRBJ1-3; D ambiguous. Germline assignment: CDR1 GTSNPN and CDR2 SVGIG (reference sequence). The length of the CDR3 is 14 residues. V shed 4 bases and J shed 0 bases, with 10 bases lying between them. The CDR3 sequence: CAWTRGSSGNTIYF. The CDR3 nucleotides are TGTGCCTGGACGCGGGGTAGCTCTGGAAACACCATATATTTT.

This clone was detected only once. This sequence joins TRBV7-2 and TRBJ2-7, with 11 bases aligning to TRBD2. Germline V gene sequence: CDR1 SGHTA, CDR2 FQGNSA. The CDR3 covers 18 residues. The V segment lost 5 bases and the J segment 2 bases; nucleotides outside the gene matches: 14. The CDR3 sequence is CASSRLAGGRGRAYEQYF. DNA for the CDR3: TGTGCCAGCAGCCGGTTAGCGGGAGGGCGGGGAAGAGCCTACGAGCAGTACTTC.

This chain uses TRBV6-5 with TRBJ2-7; 8 bases match TRBD1. The CDR3 consists of 14 residues. V lost 4 bases to trimming and J lost 2 bases; unmatched junction nucleotides: 4. The germline gives CDR1 MNHEY, CDR2 SVGAGI. The CDR3 spells CASSSRTGPYEQYF. CDR3 DNA: TGTGCCAGCAGTTCTAGGACAGGGCCCTACGAGCAGTACTTC.

This chain connects TRBV29-1 to TRBJ1-2; TRBD1 is a possible D gene (6 bases). Trimming pared 5 bases from V and 4 bases from J, leaving 11 bases between. The CDR3 has 12 amino acids. Germline V lookup: CDR1 SQVTM, CDR2 ANQGSEA. This chain's CDR3 is CSVQGLRYGYTF. The CDR3 nucleotides are TGCAGCGTTCAGGGGCTGCGCTATGGCTACACCTTC.

V gene TRBV13 combines with J gene TRBJ2-7, with a weak D call TRBD1 (5 bases). This CDR3 region has 13 residues. The V end was cut by 3 bases, the J end by 1 base, with 7 bases between. The germline V gene encodes CDR1 PRHDT and CDR2 FYEKMQ (reference sequence). CDR3 nucleotide sequence: TGTGCCAGCAGCTTCCACAGGTCCTACGAGCAGTACTTC. It codes for CASSFHRSYEQYF.

V gene TRBV10-3 combines with J gene TRBJ1-1; TRBD1 might be the D (6 bases). The CDR3 spans 17 residues. Germline V gene sequence: CDR1 ENHRY, CDR2 SYGVKD. The V gene lost 0 bases and the J gene lost 4 bases, with 18 bases spanning the gap. The CDR3 bases are TGTGCCATCAGTGAGTCGGTAGCTGGGGGCTGGGTCACTGAAGCTTTCTTT. Translation: CAISESVAGGWVTEAFF.

The V gene is TRBV2, the J gene TRBJ2-7; no reliable D call. CDR3 length: 13 amino acids. Trimming took 7 bases from V and 6 from J, leaving 16 bases between them. CDR1 is SNHLY, CDR2 FYNNEI, per germline. CDR3 residues: CASKEFSQAEQYF. In DNA, the CDR3 is TGTGCCAGCAAAGAATTTTCTCAGGCCGAGCAGTACTTC.